This TCR beta chain originates from a study of patients and donors after allogeneic stem cell transplantation. TCRdb analysed the RT-PCR reads with MiXCR anew, one entry per CDR3 protein. The sample lists 390,000 or so distinct CDR3 sequences, 16% seen once, with 6% to 8% in the top ten. The sequenced sample consisted of blood, either unsorted or a sorted T cell fraction (not recorded which). The TCR originated in a human donor who was either an allogeneic HSCT recipient or a stem cell or donor lymphocyte infusion donor (not recorded which). It is not recorded whose cells these are; they may come from a transplant donor.

CDR3 region: CASGIGYEQYF. DNA for the CDR3: TGTGCCAGCGGAATAGGGTACGAGCAGTACTTC. The chain links TRBV28 to TRBJ2-7; D not certain. Germline V gene lookup returns CDR1 MDHEN and CDR2 SYDVKM. V was cut by 8 bases and J by 4 bases, with 9 bases left in between. The CDR3 is made up of 11 amino acids. Supplemented by reference TRBV28 and TRBJ2-7, the full variable domain reads DVKVTQSSRYLVKRTGEKVFLECVQDMDHENMFWYRQDPGLGLRLIYFSYDVKMKEKGDIPEGYSVSREKKERFSLILESASTNQTSMYLCASGIGYEQYFGPGTRLTVT.